The 12 T cell receptor beta chains given below trace back to one sample, sequenced in a study of cytomegalovirus exposure and HLA in healthy donors. Primers for the PCR totalled 60 Vbeta and 13 Jbeta. The data were produced by immunoSEQ multiplex PCR, yet TCRdb's version contains in-frame clones alone and is incomplete. The sample lists 120,000 or so clones; about four fifths were seen once. The sequencing input was PBMCs. These receptor sequences come from a woman aged 40 to 50 in good health and CMV-seronegative.

V usage is TRBV6-5 and J usage is TRBJ2-7; 13 bases are a match to TRBD2. Unmatched junction bases numbered 7, after V lost 5 bases and J lost 6 bases. CDR3 length: 15 amino acids. CDR1 is MNHEY and CDR2 is SVGAGI in the germline V gene. The CDR3 sequence is CASSPWTSGSPEQYF. The DNA for the CDR3 is TGTGCCAGCAGTCCTTGGACTAGCGGGAGCCCCGAGCAGTACTTC.

The V call is TRBV2, the J call TRBJ1-1; no clear D gene. Germline V lookup: CDR1 SNHLY, CDR2 FYNNEI. The ends were cut back, 7 bases at V and 5 bases at J, with 8 bases in the middle. The CDR3 has 11 residues. The CDR3 bases are TGTGCCAGCAAGGAGTGGACTGAAGCTTTCTTT. It codes for CASKEWTEAFF.

V is TRBV27 and J is TRBJ2-1; D gene ambiguous. CDR3 length: 11 residues. Deletions cut 7 bases from V and 4 bases from J, with 5 bases between. Germline CDR1 is MNHEY and CDR2 is SMNVEV (reference sequence). The CDR3 loop is CASTHYNEQFF. The CDR3, as DNA: TGTGCCAGCACCCATTACAATGAGCAGTTCTTC.

Only a few counts were recorded for this clone. The chain recombines TRBV4-1 with TRBJ1-2, with unresolved D. Germline values: CDR1 MGHRA, CDR2 YSYEKL. The CDR3 has 15 amino acids. Trimming pared 0 bases from V and 8 bases from J, leaving 16 bases between. The DNA of the CDR3 is TGCGCCAGCAGCCAAGAATATGGAGTAGGAACCGGCTACACCTTC. Translating gives CASSQEYGVGTGYTF.

The chain couples TRBV5-6 to TRBJ1-5; D is possibly TRBD1 (6 bases). Looked up from germline, CDR1 is SGHDT and CDR2 is YYEEEE. CDR3 length: 17 amino acids. The V gene lost 0 bases and the J gene lost 4 bases, with 17 bases spanning the gap. The CDR3 protein is CASSLGASGTTNQPQHF. The CDR3 DNA reads as TGTGCCAGCAGCTTGGGGGCTTCGGGGACAACTAATCAGCCCCAGCATTTT.

The chain joins TRBV6-5 to TRBJ2-2, with TRBD2 matching over 9 bases. Germline loops: CDR1 MNHEY, CDR2 SVGAGI. The length of the CDR3 is 13 residues. V lost 11 bases to trimming and J lost 6 bases; unmatched junction nucleotides: 7. The CDR3 region is CAVRREGSGELFF. CDR3 nucleotides: TGTGCCGTGAGGCGGGAGGGTTCCGGGGAGCTGTTTTTT.

This chain connects TRBV5-1 to TRBJ2-1, with TRBD1 identical over 7 bases. This CDR3 is 14 amino acids long. Losses at the gene ends were 4 bases for V and 4 bases for J; bases not matched to a gene: 5. Germline V gene lookup returns CDR1 SGHRS and CDR2 YFSETQ. The CDR3 DNA reads TGCGCCAGCAGCCTAGGACAGGAATACAATGAGCAGTTCTTC. It specifies CASSLGQEYNEQFF.

The chain is built from TRBV18 and TRBJ1-2; D possibly corresponds to TRBD1 (6 bases). The CDR3 extends over 15 amino acids. Germline V gene data show CDR1 as KGHSH and CDR2 as LQKENI. V lost 4 bases to trimming and J lost 3 bases, with 15 bases between them. DNA for the CDR3: TGTGCCAGCTCACGTATACAGGGTACGGACTATGGCTACACCTTC. Amino acid sequence: CASSRIQGTDYGYTF. Supplemented by reference TRBV18 and TRBJ1-2, the full variable domain reads NAGVMQNPRHLVRRRGQEARLRCSPMKGHSHVYWYRQLPEEGLKFMVYLQKENIIDESGMPKERFSAEFPKEGPSILRIQQVVRGDSAAYFCASSRIQGTDYGYTFGSGTRLTVV.

This chain links TRBV4-1 with TRBJ2-7; 7 nucleotides line up with TRBD2. Germline CDR1 and CDR2: MGHRA and YSYEKL. The CDR3 covers 15 residues. V gave up 0 bases and J gave up 1 base; unmatched junction bases: 3. The CDR3 DNA reads as TGCGCCAGCAGCCAAGATCAACTAGCGTCCTACGAGCAGTACTTC. Encoded protein: CASSQDQLASYEQYF.

The CDR3 nucleotides are TGCGCCAGCAGCCAAGCCGGACAGGGTGTGACATACCAGCCCCAGCATTTT. Encoded protein: CASSQAGQGVTYQPQHF. The V gene is TRBV4-1, the J gene TRBJ1-5; 8 nucleotides agree with TRBD1. The germline V gene encodes CDR1 MGHRA and CDR2 YSYEKL. The CDR3 sequence is 17 residues long. V dropped 1 base and J dropped 7; count of bases not matched to a gene: 12.

The J gene is TRBJ2-5, the V gene TRBV28; 7 bases are shared with TRBD2. The germline gives CDR1 MDHEN, CDR2 SYDVKM. With 8 bases clipped from V and 5 bases from J, the junction kept 2 bases outside the gene matches. This CDR3 is built from 11 residues. CDR3 nucleotides: TGTGCCAGCCGGGGGGACGAGACCCAGTACTTC. It is translated as CASRGDETQYF. Full variable domain (missing parts from reference TRBV28 and TRBJ2-5): DVKVTQSSRYLVKRTGEKVFLECVQDMDHENMFWYRQDPGLGLRLIYFSYDVKMKEKGDIPEGYSVSREKKERFSLILESASTNQTSMYLCASRGDETQYFGPGTRLLVL.

The table lists this clone with a few counts. The V call is TRBV7-9, the J call TRBJ1-4; TRBD1 agrees at 10 bases. V lost 4 bases and J lost 5; bases outside the gene matches: 7. This CDR3 contains 16 residues. Looked up from germline, CDR1 is SEHNR and CDR2 is FQNEAQ (reference sequence). The CDR3 region is CASSSYPDRGNEKLFF. The DNA of the CDR3 is TGTGCCAGCAGCTCATACCCGGACAGGGGGAATGAAAAACTGTTTTTT.